Listed below are T cell receptor beta chains from one sample, sequenced in a study of T cell responses to AZD1222 COVID-19 vaccine. Assay: immunoSEQ multiplex PCR; the TCRdb copy retains only in-frame clones and omits some. The repertoire holds about 110,000 clones, with roughly 90% as singletons. The material sequenced was peripheral blood, taken 28 days after the second AZD1222 dose. These receptors were collected from an adult who received the AZD1222 COVID-19 vaccine. Each CDR3 is given with its conserved first and last residue. A D gene is named only where the DNA matches it firmly. Clone size is shown for a subset of rows, as once, few, many or a class of expanded clone.

d_gene,v_gene,abundance,j_gene,len,CDR3nt,CDR3aa
.,TRBV5-6,.,TRBJ1-1,13,TGTGCCAGCACCTACCTAGGTGGGAGTGAAGCTTTCTTT,CASTYLGGSEAFF
.,TRBV14,.,TRBJ2-2,15,TGTGCCAGCAGTCCTGGGGGCGCGAGGGTCGGGGAGCTGTTTTTT,CASSPGGARVGELFF
.,TRBV5-1,.,TRBJ1-2,14,TGCGCCAGCAGCTTGGCCCCGACCTACGGGGGCTACACCTTC,CASSLAPTYGGYTF
.,TRBV7-9,once,TRBJ2-3,12,TGTGCCAGCAGCTTAGTCGCAGATACGCAGTATTTT,CASSLVADTQYF
.,TRBV18,.,TRBJ1-5,13,TGTGCCAGCTCACCGGGACGGGACTTTCCCCAGCATTTT,CASSPGRDFPQHF
.,TRBV29-1,.,TRBJ1-4,13,TGCAGCGTTGCTGGACAGATTAATGAAAAACTGTTTTTT,CSVAGQINEKLFF
.,TRBV5-4,once,TRBJ2-1,15,TGTGCCAGCAGCTTGGGTGCCTCCCGGTACAATGAGCAGTTCTTC,CASSLGASRYNEQFF
.,TRBV7-2,.,TRBJ2-1,15,TGTGCCAGCAGCGTAATAGCGTATACGGGGAATGAGCAGTTCTTC,CASSVIAYTGNEQFF
.,TRBV12-3/TRBV12-4,.,TRBJ1-1,13,TGTGCCAGCAGTCTAGGGGGTTGGACTGAAGCTTTCTTT,CASSLGGWTEAFF
.,TRBV19,.,TRBJ1-4,14,TGTGCCAGTCAAGAGGGATCAGTGGATGAAAAACTGTTTTTT,CASQEGSVDEKLFF
TRBD2,TRBV7-2,.,TRBJ2-2,17,TGTGCCAGCAGCTTAAGACTAGCGGGACGAGGGCAAGGGGAGCTGTTTTTT,CASSLRLAGRGQGELFF
TRBD2,TRBV10-2,.,TRBJ2-7,14,TGCGCCAGCACCCCCACTAGCGGGACCTACGAGCAGTACTTC,CASTPTSGTYEQYF
.,TRBV9,once,TRBJ2-7,18,TGTGCCAGCAGCGCAATGGAAGGACCGGGACAAGGCTTACACGAGCAGTACTTC,CASSAMEGPGQGLHEQYF
.,TRBV3-1/TRBV3-2,.,TRBJ1-1,15,TGTGCCAGCAGCCAATACTCGGGGGATCGGACTGAAGCTTTCTTT,CASSQYSGDRTEAFF
TRBD2,TRBV7-2,medium-sized,TRBJ2-1,14,TGTGCCAGCAGCTCTAGCGGGAGGGCATGGGAGCAGTTCTTC,CASSSSGRAWEQFF
.,TRBV3-1/TRBV3-2,few,TRBJ2-1,11,TGTGCCAGCAGCCATTTGGATGAGCAGTTCTTC,CASSHLDEQFF
.,TRBV7-9,.,TRBJ1-2,14,TGTGCCAGCAGCTTACCGGGCGGAAACTATGGCTACACCTTC,CASSLPGGNYGYTF
.,TRBV11-2,.,TRBJ1-2,12,TGTGCCAGCAGCCCCCAGGGGCCTGGCTACACCTTC,CASSPQGPGYTF
.,TRBV7-3,.,TRBJ1-2,12,TGTGCCAGCAGCTTAAGGAACTATGGCTACACCTTC,CASSLRNYGYTF
.,TRBV15,.,TRBJ2-5,15,TGTGCCACCAGCAGAGATAGGGTCGGGCTGGAGACCCAGTACTTC,CATSRDRVGLETQYF
.,TRBV7-6,.,TRBJ1-4,16,TGTGCCAGCAGCTTAGGGGGGGCAGAATCCAATGAAAAACTGTTTTTT,CASSLGGAESNEKLFF
TRBD1,TRBV29-1,.,TRBJ2-7,11,TGCAGCGTTCTTACAGGGGTCGAGCAGTACTTC,CSVLTGVEQYF
.,TRBV5-4,.,TRBJ2-5,13,TGTGCCAGCAGCTCTGAGGGCCGGGCAACCCAGTACTTC,CASSSEGRATQYF
TRBD1,TRBV7-9,.,TRBJ1-4,15,TGTGCCAGCAGCTCATCCGGGACAGCTAATGAAAAACTGTTTTTT,CASSSSGTANEKLFF
.,TRBV3-1/TRBV3-2,.,TRBJ2-5,11,TGTGCCAGCAGCTCCTGGGAGACCCAGTACTTC,CASSSWETQYF
TRBD1,TRBV19,few,TRBJ2-7,14,TGTGCCAGTGGAGTGGGACAGGGCCCCTACGAGCAGTACTTC,CASGVGQGPYEQYF
.,TRBV4-2,.,TRBJ1-4,16,TGTGCCAGCAGCCAAGAATCTGGCAGTACTAGCGAAAAACTGTTTTTT,CASSQESGSTSEKLFF
.,TRBV7-2,once,TRBJ1-3,13,TGTGCCAGCAGCTTAAATACTGGAAACACCATATATTTT,CASSLNTGNTIYF
.,TRBV30,.,TRBJ1-3,14,TGTGCCTACGACAGGAGCAGCTCTGGAAACACCATATATTTT,CAYDRSSSGNTIYF
.,TRBV28,.,TRBJ2-7,11,TGTGCCAGCAGCCCATGGCGCGAGCAGTACTTC,CASSPWREQYF
.,TRBV6-1,.,TRBJ2-1,16,TGTGCCAGCAGTGAAGCGGGGCGGGGCTTCTACAATGAGCAGTTCTTC,CASSEAGRGFYNEQFF
.,TRBV28,.,TRBJ1-4,15,TGTGCCAGCAACCTGGGGGGGGCCGGACAGGAAAAACTGTTTTTT,CASNLGGAGQEKLFF
.,TRBV12-3/TRBV12-4,.,TRBJ1-1,13,TGTGCCAGCAGCTATGACGGACGGGATGAAGCTTTCTTT,CASSYDGRDEAFF
.,TRBV19,.,TRBJ2-2,17,TGTGCCAGTAGTATGGGGTACAGGGTACTGAACACCGGGGAGCTGTTTTTT,CASSMGYRVLNTGELFF
.,TRBV28,.,TRBJ1-1,14,TGTGCCAGCAGTCCCCTTGGGGCAGCTCCACGGTACTTCTTT,CASSPLGAAPRYFF
.,TRBV18,.,TRBJ2-1,14,TGTGCCAACTCACCTGAGGACTTTTACAATGAGCAGTTCTTC,CANSPEDFYNEQFF
TRBD2,TRBV6-5,.,TRBJ2-1,12,TGTGCCAGCAGAGGCCTAGCGGGAGGGCCAGTCTTC,CASRGLAGGPVF
.,TRBV11-2,.,TRBJ2-7,17,TGTGCCAGCAGCCCTATAAACCGCGGACGTTCATCCTACGAGCAGTACTTC,CASSPINRGRSSYEQYF
TRBD2,TRBV5-1,.,TRBJ2-5,15,TGCGCCAGCAGCCCGGCAGCTAGCGGGGGGGGGACCCAGTACTTC,CASSPAASGGGTQYF
TRBD1,TRBV15,.,TRBJ1-4,14,TGTGCCAGCTCCCAGGGGACAGGGGATGAAAAACTGTTTTTT,CASSQGTGDEKLFF
.,TRBV29-1,.,TRBJ1-6,13,TGCAGCGTTCAAGGTGGGGAGGATTCACCCCTCCACTTT,CSVQGGEDSPLHF
TRBD1,TRBV28,.,TRBJ1-1,13,TGTGCCAGCAGTTCTGGACAGGACACTGAAGCTTTCTTT,CASSSGQDTEAFF
.,TRBV25-1,.,TRBJ2-7,12,TGTGCCAGCAGTGAAAGGGTCTACGAGCAGTACTTC,CASSERVYEQYF
.,TRBV5-1,.,TRBJ2-1,19,TGCGCCAGCAGCCGCCCGGGGGACGGGCAGGCTAGCTCCTACAATGAGCAGTTCTTC,CASSRPGDGQASSYNEQFF
TRBD1,TRBV5-1,once,TRBJ2-2,16,TGCGCCAGCAGCTTACGGGGACAGGGGGACACCGGGGAGCTGTTTTTT,CASSLRGQGDTGELFF
.,TRBV4-2,.,TRBJ1-3,16,TGTGCCAGCAGCCAAGATTCCCGAGCCCCTGGAAACACCATATATTTT,CASSQDSRAPGNTIYF
TRBD1,TRBV5-5,.,TRBJ1-2,14,TGTGCCAGTTCTACCGGGACAGGGGGCCTTGGCTACACCTTC,CASSTGTGGLGYTF
.,TRBV7-8,.,TRBJ1-1,13,TGTGCCAGCAGCTCAAACAGGGATCTTGAAGCTTTCTTT,CASSSNRDLEAFF
.,TRBV7-3,once,TRBJ2-2,15,TGTGCCAGCAGCTTACTTGGGCGGAACACCGGGGAGCTGTTTTTT,CASSLLGRNTGELFF
.,TRBV6-5,few,TRBJ1-5,13,TGTGCCAGCAGGCGGGGTGATGGGCAGCCCCAGCATTTT,CASRRGDGQPQHF
TRBD2,TRBV10-3,.,TRBJ2-3,16,TGTGCCATCAGGGATGGGACTAGCGGGGGCACAGATACGCAGTATTTT,CAIRDGTSGGTDTQYF
.,TRBV19,.,TRBJ2-1,12,TGTGCCAGCCGGACGGCCGGCAATGAGCAGTTCTTC,CASRTAGNEQFF
TRBD2,TRBV5-4,.,TRBJ2-2,15,TGTGCCAGCAGCTTGGTCGGCGGGAGTACCGGGGAGCTGTTTTTT,CASSLVGGSTGELFF
.,TRBV5-1,.,TRBJ1-3,16,TGCGCCAGCAGCTTGGCCGGCAGTATTGGGAGAAACACCATATATTTT,CASSLAGSIGRNTIYF
TRBD2,TRBV6-5,.,TRBJ2-2,15,TGTGCCATTTTTGCTCAGGCTAGCGGGGGGGCTGTGCTGTTTTTT,CAIFAQASGGAVLFF
TRBD1,TRBV6-1,.,TRBJ1-2,14,TGTGCCAGCGCCACAGGGGGTTTCGGCTATGGCTACACCTTC,CASATGGFGYGYTF
TRBD1,TRBV29-1,.,TRBJ2-5,13,TGCAGCGTTGACGGACAGGGGGGCGAGACCCAGTACTTC,CSVDGQGGETQYF